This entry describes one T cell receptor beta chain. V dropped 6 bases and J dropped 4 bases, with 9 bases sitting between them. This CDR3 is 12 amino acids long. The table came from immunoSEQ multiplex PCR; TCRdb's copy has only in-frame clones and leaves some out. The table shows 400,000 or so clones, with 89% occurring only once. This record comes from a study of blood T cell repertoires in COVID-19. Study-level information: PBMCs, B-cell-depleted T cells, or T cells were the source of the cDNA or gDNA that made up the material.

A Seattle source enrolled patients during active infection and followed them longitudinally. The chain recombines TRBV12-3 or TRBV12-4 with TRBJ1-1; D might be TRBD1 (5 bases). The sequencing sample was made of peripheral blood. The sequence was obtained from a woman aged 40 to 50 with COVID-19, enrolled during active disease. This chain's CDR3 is CASSPGGTEAFF. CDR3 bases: TGTGCCAGCAGCCCGGGGGGCACTGAAGCTTTCTTT.